Given below is one T cell receptor beta chain in context. Its antigen is still unknown. Using immunoSEQ multiplex PCR, the repertoire was profiled, and TCRdb retains in-frame clones only, with some absent. The table includes 73,000 or so clones, about nine tenths detected once. The data derive from a study of T cell responses to AZD1222 COVID-19 vaccine. General observations from the study: Spike-specific TCR breadth and depth went up after people got two AZD1222 doses.

V was pared by 5 bases and J by 7 bases, with 15 bases between. CDR1 is SGHAT, CDR2 FQNNGV, per germline. This CDR3 is 15 amino acids long. This receptor was obtained from an adult in good health. The input for sequencing was peripheral blood, taken on day 0 of AZD1222 vaccination. The chain joins TRBV11-2 to TRBJ1-6, with a possible D match to TRBD1 (6 bases). CDR3 loop: CASSPMPQGNSPLHF. In DNA form, the CDR3 reads TGTGCCAGCAGCCCGATGCCCCAGGGGAATTCACCCCTCCACTTT.